One sample yielded the 19 T cell receptor beta chains listed below, sequenced in a study of T cells in Graves' hyperthyroidism and ophthalmopathy. Template material for amplifying TCR beta CDR3 regions consisted of RNA transcripts. The HTBI primer set served for first-round RT-PCR of the TCR CDR3. TCRdb re-analysed the multiplex PCR reads in MiXCR, keeping a single row per CDR3 protein. The sample lists fewer than 500,000 distinct CDR3 sequences, roughly 15% seen once, with around 20% in the top ten. Sequencing was done on a sample of blood. The receptors were gathered from a woman aged 30 to 39 with Graves' ophthalmopathy.

This clonotype appeared many times. The chain combines TRBV7-9 with TRBJ2-3; D is ambiguous. With 9 bases removed from V and 2 bases from J, the gap between germline ends came to 12 bases. This CDR3 spans 13 amino acids. The germline gives CDR1 SEHNR, CDR2 FQNEAQ (reference sequence). The DNA of the CDR3 is TGTGCCAGTTTAATAATTTCCACAGATACGCAGTATTTT. Its translation: CASLIISTDTQYF.

Only a few counts were recorded for this clonotype. The chain employs TRBV7-9 and TRBJ1-3; no clear D gene. Germline CDR1 and CDR2: SEHNR and FQNEAQ (reference sequence). The V and J ends lost 5 bases and 1 base respectively, with 9 bases between them. There are 14 residues in the CDR3. As DNA, the CDR3 is TGTGCCAGCAGCCTTGGCCTATCTGGAAACACCATATATTTT. This sequence encodes CASSLGLSGNTIYF.

This clonotype was detected ten times or more. The rearrangement uses TRBV11-2 and TRBJ2-5; TRBD2 matches at 10 bases. Germline V gene lookup returns CDR1 SGHAT and CDR2 FQNNGV. Unmatched junction bases numbered 5, after V lost 6 bases and J lost 1 base. CDR3 length: 15 amino acids. In DNA, the CDR3 is TGTGCCAGCAGTAAAGCGGGGGGGATCCAAGAGACCCAGTACTTC. This gives the protein CASSKAGGIQETQYF. Based on the CDR3 plus reference TRBV11-2 and TRBJ2-5, the full variable domain is EAGVAQSPRYKIIEKRQSVAFWCNPISGHATLYWYQQILGQGPKLLIQFQNNGVVDDSQLPKDRFSAERLKGVDSTLKIQPAKLEDSAVYLCASSKAGGIQETQYFGPGTRLLVL.

CDR3 DNA: TGTGCCAGCAGTTTGGACAGGGGGCGCGGTTACGAGCAGTACTTC. Its protein is CASSLDRGRGYEQYF. This chain links TRBV28 with TRBJ2-7; 11 bases align to TRBD1. Germline V gene data show CDR1 as MDHEN and CDR2 as SYDVKM. V was clipped by 3 bases and J by 4 bases; unmatched bases: 5. The CDR3 loop spans 15 amino acids.

This clonotype was detected a few times. The chain combines TRBV20-1 with TRBJ1-1; D is ambiguous. V lost 0 bases to trimming and J lost 0 bases, with 14 bases between them. The CDR3 extends over 16 amino acids. Germline CDR1 reads DFQATT; CDR2 reads SNEGSKA (reference sequence). CDR3 in amino acids: CSARDWAATMNTEAFF. As DNA, the CDR3 is TGCAGTGCTAGAGATTGGGCAGCCACAATGAACACTGAAGCTTTCTTT.

This clonotype was seen more than once but under ten times. A read error is possible here, since a much larger clone lies one base away. The chain uses TRBV3-1 and TRBJ2-2; TRBD2 is a possible D gene (6 bases). CDR1 is LGHDT and CDR2 is YNNKEL in the germline V gene (reference sequence). This CDR3 region has 15 residues. Here the CDR3 DNA reads TGTGCCAGCAGCCAAGTAGGAGGGGTCACCGGGGAGCTGGTTTTT. It translates to CASSQVGGVTGELVF.

The rearrangement links TRBV29-1 to TRBJ2-2, with D possibly matching TRBD1 (6 bases). V was shortened by 7 bases and J by 5 bases, with 14 bases between the two germline ends. This CDR3 region has 13 residues. In germline, CDR1 is SQVTM, CDR2 ANQGSEA. The CDR3 region has the DNA TGCAGCGCCCGAAAAGGGGGTACCGGGGAGCTGTTTTTT. Translating it yields CSARKGGTGELFF.

This clonotype was seen a few times. One base away lies a much larger clone, so this may be a sequencing read error. The genes are TRBV28 and TRBJ2-1; perhaps D is TRBD1 or TRBD2 (6 bases each). The germline gives CDR1 MDHEN, CDR2 SYDVKM. This CDR3 is built from 19 residues. This chain's CDR3 is CASIKSRSQSGAPYNEQSF. DNA for the CDR3: TGTGCCAGCATCAAAAGTCGGTCCCAGTCGGGGGCTCCCTACAATGAGCAGTCCTTC.

This clonotype was observed at least ten times. The chain recombines TRBV5-1 with TRBJ2-3; 7 bases are a match to TRBD2. Per the germline V gene, CDR1 is SGHRS and CDR2 is YFSETQ. The CDR3 sequence is 15 residues long. Germline trimming cut 4 bases from V and 5 bases from J; bases unmatched to any gene: 10. Here the CDR3 reads CASSGGGLFIDTQYF. As DNA, the CDR3 is TGCGCCAGCAGCGGTGGGGGACTATTCATAGATACGCAGTATTTT.

This clonotype has a count of ten or more. J is TRBJ1-6 and V is TRBV30; D is undetermined. This CDR3 is 15 amino acids long. In germline, CDR1 is GTSNPN, CDR2 SVGIG (reference sequence). The V and J ends lost 2 bases and 9 bases respectively, with 17 bases between them. CDR3 DNA sequence: TGTGCCTGGAGTACAAGATCAGCCTCAACTTCACCCCTCCACTTT. This sequence encodes CAWSTRSASTSPLHF.

This clonotype was seen ten or more times. The chain joins TRBV28 to TRBJ2-7; D unclear. This CDR3 comprises 14 residues. Germline CDR1 reads MDHEN; CDR2 reads SYDVKM. Trimming removed 5 bases at V and 7 bases at J, with 18 bases between. The CDR3, as DNA: TGTGCCAGCAGTCCAGCCTGGGGTTCTTATGAGCAGTACTTC. This sequence encodes CASSPAWGSYEQYF.

This clonotype was observed many times. The chain recombines TRBV7-8 with TRBJ2-7; 7 bases line up with TRBD1. The CDR3 runs 15 residues. J lost 4 bases, V lost 5 bases, and 11 bases had no gene match. Germline V gene sequence: CDR1 SGHVS, CDR2 FQNEAQ. CDR3 nucleotide sequence: TGTGCCAGCAGCCCGCCCGGGACAGCGATTTACGAGCAGTACTTC. Its protein is CASSPPGTAIYEQYF.

At least ten counts were recorded for this clonotype. This chain uses TRBV18 with TRBJ2-7; no definite D call. CDR1 and CDR2 (germline): KGHSH, LQKENI. The CDR3 totals 15 residues. The ends were cut back, 1 base at V and 2 bases at J, with 12 bases in the middle. The CDR3 nucleotides are TGTGCCAGCTCACCACTTCCTGCCAGAACCTACGAGCAGTACTTC. Translating it yields CASSPLPARTYEQYF.

This clonotype was seen repeatedly, ten times or more. The J gene is TRBJ1-2, the V gene TRBV28; 9 bases are shared with TRBD1. Germline-derived CDR1 and CDR2 are MDHEN and SYDVKM. V lost 5 bases and J lost 8; bases outside the gene matches: 6. The CDR3 is made up of 13 amino acids. CDR3 loop: CASSVQGARGYTF. In nucleotides, the CDR3 is TGTGCCAGCAGTGTACAGGGGGCTAGGGGCTACACCTTC.

This clonotype was counted ten times or more. This chain connects TRBV28 to TRBJ2-3; D not resolved. The germline V gene has CDR1 MDHEN and CDR2 SYDVKM. Trimming shortened V by 4 bases and J by 2 bases, and 10 bases separated the two germline ends. This CDR3 is 14 amino acids long. The CDR3 is CASSSETITDTQYF. In DNA form, the CDR3 reads TGTGCCAGCAGTTCCGAAACTATCACAGATACGCAGTATTTT.

This clonotype occurred many times. This rearrangement joins TRBV6-2 or TRBV6-3 to TRBJ1-1; D uncertain. Germline V gene sequence: CDR1 MNHEY, CDR2 SVGEGT. The CDR3 extends over 14 amino acids. Trimming took off 6 bases at V and 6 bases at J, with 17 bases between the two ends. The CDR3 DNA sequence: TGTGCCAGCAGCTATGCCCCCTTTCAGGCTGAAGCTTTCTTT. The encoded protein is CASSYAPFQAEAFF.

The chain links TRBV20-1 to TRBJ1-2, with a tentative D call TRBD1 (5 bases). From germline, CDR1 is DFQATT and CDR2 SNEGSKA (reference sequence). The length of the CDR3 is 11 residues. The CDR3 region has the DNA TGCAGGGGGGGAGGGGCCGCTGGCTACACCTTC. It specifies CRGGGAAGYTF.

This clonotype has at least ten counts. Since a much larger clone is just one base distant, this may be a read error. CDR3: CASSPRFDRGAYGQYF. The CDR3 bases are TGTGCCAGCAGCCCACGCTTCGATAGAGGGGCCTACGGGCAGTACTTC. The gene calls are TRBV7-2 and TRBJ2-7; D could derive from TRBD1 or TRBD2 (5 bases each). CDR1 is SGHTA, CDR2 FQGNSA, per germline. The CDR3 has 16 amino acids.

There are many counts of this clonotype. The chain carries TRBV11-3 and TRBJ2-2; D is unclear. The CDR3 consists of 14 residues. V lost 0 bases and J 4 bases, leaving 6 bases between the germline ends. From germline, CDR1 is SGHNT and CDR2 YENEEA. DNA of the CDR3: TGTGCCAGCAGCTTAGATGAGGCCACCGGGGAGCTGTTTTTT. As protein: CASSLDEATGELFF.